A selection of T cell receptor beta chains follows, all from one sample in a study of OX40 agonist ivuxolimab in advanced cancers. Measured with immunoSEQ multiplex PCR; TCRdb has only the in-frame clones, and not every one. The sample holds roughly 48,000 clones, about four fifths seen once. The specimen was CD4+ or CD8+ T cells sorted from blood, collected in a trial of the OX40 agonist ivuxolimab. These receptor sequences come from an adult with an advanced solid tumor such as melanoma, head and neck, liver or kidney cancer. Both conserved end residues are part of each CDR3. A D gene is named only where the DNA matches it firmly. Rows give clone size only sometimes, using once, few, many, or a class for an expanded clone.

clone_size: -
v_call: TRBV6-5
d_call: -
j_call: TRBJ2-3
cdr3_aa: CASSSPADTQYF
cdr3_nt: TGTGCCAGCAGTTCTCCGGCAGATACGCAGTATTTT

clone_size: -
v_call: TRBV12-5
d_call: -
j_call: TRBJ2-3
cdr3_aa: CASGSPRGTDTQYF
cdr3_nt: TGTGCTAGTGGTTCCCCCCGGGGGACAGATACGCAGTATTTT

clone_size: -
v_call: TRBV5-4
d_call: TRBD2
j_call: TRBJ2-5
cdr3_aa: CASSSGTSGDTQETQYF
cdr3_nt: TGTGCCAGCAGCTCCGGGACTAGCGGGGACACCCAGGAGACCCAGTACTTC

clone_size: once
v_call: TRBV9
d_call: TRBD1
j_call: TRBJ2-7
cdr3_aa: CASSVVGQGYEQYF
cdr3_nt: TGTGCCAGCAGCGTAGTGGGACAGGGCTACGAGCAGTACTTC

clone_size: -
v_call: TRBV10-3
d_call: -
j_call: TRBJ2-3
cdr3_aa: CAITSIGADTQYF
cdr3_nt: TGTGCCATCACCTCGATTGGGGCAGATACGCAGTATTTT

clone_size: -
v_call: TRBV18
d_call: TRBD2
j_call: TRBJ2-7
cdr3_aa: CASSPTSGYYEQYF
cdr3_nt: TGTGCCAGCTCACCTACTAGCGGGTACTACGAGCAGTACTTC

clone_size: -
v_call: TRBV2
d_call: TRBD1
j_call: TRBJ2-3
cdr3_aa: CATLTGGSTDTQYF
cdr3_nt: TGTGCCACCCTTACAGGGGGGAGCACAGATACGCAGTATTTT

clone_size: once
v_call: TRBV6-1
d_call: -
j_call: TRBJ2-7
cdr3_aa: CASGRSEYEQYF
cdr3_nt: TGTGCCAGCGGCCGCTCAGAGTACGAGCAGTACTTC

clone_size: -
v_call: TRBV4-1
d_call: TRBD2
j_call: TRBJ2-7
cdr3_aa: CASSQEGGLALYEQYF
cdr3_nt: TGCGCCAGCAGCCAAGAGGGAGGACTAGCGCTTTACGAGCAGTACTTC

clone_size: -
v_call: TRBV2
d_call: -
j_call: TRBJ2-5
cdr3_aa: CASSSTGVFQETQYF
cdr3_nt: TGTGCCAGCAGTAGTACGGGGGTCTTCCAAGAGACCCAGTACTTC

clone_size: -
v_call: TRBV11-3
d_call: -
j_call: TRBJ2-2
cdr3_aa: CASSRGANTGELFF
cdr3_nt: TGTGCCAGCAGCCGGGGCGCGAACACCGGGGAGCTGTTTTTT

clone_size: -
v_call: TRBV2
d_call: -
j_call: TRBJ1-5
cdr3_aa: CASTGLQYQPQHF
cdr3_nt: TGTGCCAGCACGGGACTGCAATATCAGCCCCAGCATTTT

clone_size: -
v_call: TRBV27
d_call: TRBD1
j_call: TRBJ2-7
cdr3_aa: CASSGQGAGLYEQYF
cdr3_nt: TGTGCCAGCAGTGGACAGGGGGCAGGGCTCTACGAGCAGTACTTC

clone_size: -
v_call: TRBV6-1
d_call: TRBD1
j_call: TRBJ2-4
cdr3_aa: CASTVRGPENIQYF
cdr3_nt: TGTGCCAGCACCGTAAGGGGGCCCGAAAACATTCAGTACTTC

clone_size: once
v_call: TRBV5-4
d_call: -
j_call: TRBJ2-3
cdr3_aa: CASRARDFTDTQYF
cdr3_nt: TGTGCCAGCAGGGCTCGGGACTTCACAGATACGCAGTATTTT

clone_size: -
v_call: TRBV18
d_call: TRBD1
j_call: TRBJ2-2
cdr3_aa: CASSPQTGRTGELFF
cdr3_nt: TGTGCCAGCTCACCACAGACAGGGCGAACCGGGGAGCTGTTTTTT

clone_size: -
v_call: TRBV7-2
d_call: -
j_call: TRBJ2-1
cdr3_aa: CASRLQMIGDNEQFF
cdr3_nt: TGTGCCAGCAGGCTTCAAATGATCGGGGATAATGAGCAGTTCTTC

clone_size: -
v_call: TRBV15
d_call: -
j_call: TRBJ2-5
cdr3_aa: CATSPQFGGRGTQYF
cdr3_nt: TGTGCCACCAGCCCCCAATTTGGAGGGCGGGGGACCCAGTACTTC

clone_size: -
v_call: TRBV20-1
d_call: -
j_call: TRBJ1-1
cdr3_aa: CSTRLGTEAFF
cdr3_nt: TGCAGTACCAGACTCGGCACTGAAGCTTTCTTT

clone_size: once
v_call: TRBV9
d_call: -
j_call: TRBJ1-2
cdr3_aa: CASSAGTSWGYTF
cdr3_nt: TGTGCCAGCAGCGCCGGAACCTCTTGGGGCTACACCTTC

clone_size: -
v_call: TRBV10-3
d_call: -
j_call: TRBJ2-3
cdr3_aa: CAISPGLLTDTQYF
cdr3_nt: TGTGCCATCAGTCCAGGGCTACTAACAGATACGCAGTATTTT

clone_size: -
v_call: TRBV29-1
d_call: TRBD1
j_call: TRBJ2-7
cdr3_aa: CSVAPRTGAYEQYF
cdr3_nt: TGCAGCGTTGCCCCACGGACAGGAGCCTACGAGCAGTACTTC

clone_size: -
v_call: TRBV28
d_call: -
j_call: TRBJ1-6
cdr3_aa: CASVGVRARLGPLHF
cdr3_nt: TGTGCCAGCGTAGGGGTGCGGGCCCGTTTGGGACCCCTCCACTTT

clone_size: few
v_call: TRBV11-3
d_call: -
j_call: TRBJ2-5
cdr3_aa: CASGKGREQTQYF
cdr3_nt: TGTGCCAGCGGAAAAGGGCGTGAGCAGACCCAGTACTTC

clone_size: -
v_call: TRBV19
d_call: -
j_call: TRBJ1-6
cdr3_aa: CASSIPTGPEGSPLHF
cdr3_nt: TGTGCCAGTAGTATCCCGACGGGCCCGGAAGGATCACCCCTCCACTTT

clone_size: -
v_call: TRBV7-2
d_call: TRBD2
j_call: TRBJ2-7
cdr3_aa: CASSWGGSYEQYF
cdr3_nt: TGTGCCAGCAGCTGGGGGGGCTCCTACGAGCAGTACTTC